This T cell receptor (beta chain) appears in the sequencing data of a study of cytomegalovirus exposure and HLA in healthy donors. Overall study results and limits: Association with HLA alleles at 0.05 false discovery rate was found for 16,951 TCR beta sequences in a later analysis. Some V segments could not be told apart, so they were left out, TRBV6-2 and TRBV6-3 among them.

CDR1 is SEHNR, CDR2 FQNEAQ, per germline (reference sequence). This CDR3 is built from 11 residues. Trimming cost V 5 bases and J 10 bases; bases outside gene matches: 5. Worth noting for this clone: What it binds is not known.

This PCR relied on a set of 60 Vbeta primers and 13 Jbeta primers. Sequenced by immunoSEQ multiplex PCR; TCRdb stores in-frame clones only, minus some. The sample holds 60,000 to 65,000 clones. V gene TRBV7-9 combines with J gene TRBJ2-7; 7 bases fit TRBD1. The receptor's source is a woman aged 18-29 years in good health and CMV-seronegative. The specimen was PBMCs. The DNA for the CDR3 is TGTGCCAGCAGCACCCGGGACAGCCAGTACTTC. This encodes CASSTRDSQYF.